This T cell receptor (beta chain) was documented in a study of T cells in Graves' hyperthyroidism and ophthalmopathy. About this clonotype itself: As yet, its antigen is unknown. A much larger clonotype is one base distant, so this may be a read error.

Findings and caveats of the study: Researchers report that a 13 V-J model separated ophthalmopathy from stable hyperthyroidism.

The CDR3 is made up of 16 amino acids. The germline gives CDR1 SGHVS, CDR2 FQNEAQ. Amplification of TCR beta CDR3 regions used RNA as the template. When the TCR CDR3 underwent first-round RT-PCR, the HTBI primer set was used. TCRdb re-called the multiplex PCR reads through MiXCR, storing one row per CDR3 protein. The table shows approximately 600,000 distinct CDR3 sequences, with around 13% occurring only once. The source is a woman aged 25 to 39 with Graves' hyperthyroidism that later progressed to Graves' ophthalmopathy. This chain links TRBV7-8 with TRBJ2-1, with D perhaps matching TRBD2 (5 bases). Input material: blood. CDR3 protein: CASSLNNHREGYEQCF. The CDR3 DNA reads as TGTGCCAGCAGCTTAAATAACCATCGGGAAGGGTATGAGCAGTGCTTC.